This T cell receptor beta chain comes out of a study of cytomegalovirus exposure and HLA in healthy donors. Trimming took 1 base from V and 8 from J, leaving 12 bases between them. Germline CDR1 is KGHSH and CDR2 is LQKENI. The CDR3 sequence is 14 residues long. Primers included in the PCR were 60 Vbeta and 13 Jbeta primers. Sequencing was performed with immunoSEQ multiplex PCR; in TCRdb, only in-frame clones are kept and a portion is missing. The sample totals 65,000 to 85,000 clones. This clonotype was obtained from a woman aged 30 to 39 in good health and CMV-seronegative. The chain uses TRBV18 and TRBJ2-1, with a tentative D call TRBD1 (6 bases). Sequencing was done on a sample of PBMCs. The CDR3 region is CASSPLYRDHEQFF. The CDR3 nucleotides read TGTGCCAGCTCACCACTCTACAGGGACCATGAGCAGTTCTTC.